Listed here are 30 T cell receptor beta chains from one sample, sequenced in a study of beta chain features in type 1 diabetes. The investigators reverse transcribed all of the isolated RNA, so they sequenced expressed TCRB transcripts. The assay was immunoSEQ multiplex PCR, and TCRdb's table has in-frame clones only and misses some. The sample lists under 250,000 clones, around an eighth occurring once. What was sequenced was naive CD4+ T cells from blood. The origin of the receptors is a woman between 35 and 50 years old in good health.

This clone has more than one count but fewer than ten. DNA for the CDR3: TGTGCCAGCAGGACAGGACAGGGGTACGAGCAGTACTTC. Amino acid sequence: CASRTGQGYEQYF. This chain joins TRBV6-5 and TRBJ2-7, with TRBD1 matching over 9 bases. The CDR3 contains 13 residues. The junction had 4 bases not matched to a gene; V was cut back by 6 bases and J by 4 bases. Germline-derived CDR1 and CDR2 are MNHEY and SVGAGI.

The genes are TRBV27 and TRBJ2-1; 7 bases match TRBD1. The junction had 5 bases not matched to a gene; V was cut back by 8 bases and J by 1 base. Germline V gene sequence: CDR1 MNHEY, CDR2 SMNVEV (reference sequence). This CDR3 is built from 14 residues. CDR3 amino acids: CASPGQTSYNEQFF. The CDR3, as DNA: TGTGCCAGCCCGGGACAGACATCCTACAATGAGCAGTTCTTC.

This sequence joins TRBV18 and TRBJ2-1, with D unresolved. The germline V gene has CDR1 KGHSH and CDR2 LQKENI. Deletions cut 3 bases from V and 7 bases from J, with 7 bases between. This CDR3 has 12 residues. CDR3 nucleotides: TGTGCCAGCTCACCCCCTTTAAATGAGCAGTTCTTC. Translated, it gives CASSPPLNEQFF.

Only a few counts were recorded for this clone. J is TRBJ2-7 and V is TRBV4-1; the match to TRBD1 covers 9 bases. This CDR3 is built from 18 residues. The ends lost 4 bases at V and 5 bases at J; junction bases unmatched: 18. CDR1 is MGHRA and CDR2 is YSYEKL in the germline V gene. The CDR3 spells CASSPPILSGQGINEQYF. The CDR3 region has the DNA TGCGCCAGCAGCCCTCCGATACTCTCCGGACAGGGGATCAACGAGCAGTACTTC.

This clone was recorded a few times. This chain uses TRBV6-5 with TRBJ1-3; D perhaps matches TRBD1 (5 bases). The CDR3 length is 14 residues. The V end lost 4 bases, the J end lost 1 base, and 8 bases lay between the germline ends. Germline CDR1 reads MNHEY; CDR2 reads SVGAGI. The CDR3 DNA follows: TGTGCCAGCAGTTCAGGGCGATCTGGAAACACCATATATTTT. Amino acids: CASSSGRSGNTIYF.

The chain is built from TRBV7-2 and TRBJ1-1; 7 positions agree with TRBD1. The germline V gene encodes CDR1 SGHTA and CDR2 FQGNSA. The CDR3 length is 13 residues. V trimming: 6 bases; J trimming: 8 bases; junction bases outside the gene matches: 9. The CDR3 sequence: CASRLTGALEAFF. CDR3 sequence (DNA): TGTGCCAGCAGGCTTACAGGGGCCTTAGAAGCTTTCTTT.

This clone has a handful of counts. The V gene is TRBV5-1, the J gene TRBJ2-1; TRBD1 might be the D (6 bases). Per germline, CDR1 SGHRS and CDR2 YFSETQ. The CDR3 has 15 amino acids. V lost 0 bases to trimming and J lost 0 bases, with 7 bases between them. CDR3 in DNA: TGCGCCAGCAGCTTGGAGGGGGACTCCTACAATGAGCAGTTCTTC. This codes for CASSLEGDSYNEQFF.

This clone was seen only a few times. This sequence joins TRBV5-1 and TRBJ1-2; D is undetermined. Trimming pared 5 bases from V and 0 bases from J, leaving 14 bases between. CDR1 is SGHRS and CDR2 is YFSETQ in the germline V gene. CDR3 length: 15 amino acids. CDR3 DNA: TGCGCCAGCAGGGGTGGGCAGTCTCCTAACTATGGCTACACCTTC. It specifies CASRGGQSPNYGYTF.

This clone showed up just a few times. The CDR3 sequence is CASSEQGAGYGYTF. The DNA for the CDR3 is TGTGCCAGCAGTGAACAGGGGGCGGGATATGGCTACACCTTC. The chain recombines TRBV2 with TRBJ1-2, with TRBD1 matching 8 bases. This CDR3 comprises 14 residues. CDR1 is SNHLY, CDR2 FYNNEI, per germline. J lost 5 bases, V lost 2 bases, and 4 bases had no gene match.

The V and J genes are TRBV2 and TRBJ2-3; 8 bases match TRBD2. The CDR3 length is 14 residues. The trim removed 6 bases at V and 6 bases at J, leaving 8 bases unmatched. Germline V CDR1 and CDR2: SNHLY, FYNNEI. The CDR3 nucleotides are TGTGCCAGCAGGCCGGGACTAGATCCGGATACGCAGTATTTT. This sequence encodes CASRPGLDPDTQYF.

This clone was counted between two and nine times. The chain couples TRBV7-9 to TRBJ2-1, with D tentatively TRBD2 (5 bases). Germline CDR1 and CDR2: SEHNR and FQNEAQ (reference sequence). Between the trimmed V and J ends, which lost 4 bases and 1 base, there was a span of 14 bases. CDR3 length: 16 amino acids. CDR3 residues: CASSSRRRASYNEQFF. CDR3 DNA: TGTGCCAGCAGCTCCCGTCGGCGGGCTTCCTACAATGAGCAGTTCTTC.

CDR3 nucleotides: TGTGCCAGCAGGGGGATGGGGGCCGGGGAGCTGTTTTTT. Its protein product is CASRGMGAGELFF. The V and J genes are TRBV19 and TRBJ2-2; 7 nucleotides match TRBD1. Germline CDR1 LNHDA, CDR2 SQIVND (reference sequence). This CDR3 region has 13 residues. After removal of 9 bases from V and 6 bases from J, the junction contained 7 bases not matched to a gene.

This chain joins TRBV21-1 and TRBJ1-2; TRBD1, the D gene given by the table, was not confirmed from the DNA. TRBV21-1 is a pseudogene locus. The CDR3 sequence is 14 residues long. The CDR3 here is CASSKRGTNYGYTF. The CDR3, as DNA: TGTGCCAGCAGCAAAAGGGGGACTAACTATGGCTACACCTTC.

The CDR3 nucleotides read TGCGCCAGCAGTTCAACCGGGACAGGGTCCATATATTTT. This encodes CASSSTGTGSIYF. The rearrangement uses TRBV5-1 and TRBJ1-3; the match to TRBD1 covers 9 bases. Germline CDR1 is SGHRS and CDR2 is YFSETQ. Trimming took 5 bases from V and 11 from J; bases not matched to a gene: 8. The CDR3 runs 13 residues.

The gene calls are TRBV14 and TRBJ1-2; D gene ambiguous. Germline values: CDR1 SGHDN, CDR2 FVKESK. Between the trimmed V and J ends, which lost 0 bases and 2 bases, there was a span of 4 bases. There are 13 residues in the CDR3. The CDR3 spells CASSQEQNYGYTF. The CDR3, as DNA: TGTGCCAGCAGCCAAGAACAGAACTATGGCTACACCTTC.

This clone was seen only a few times. The rearrangement uses TRBV7-6 and TRBJ1-1; TRBD1 is a possible D gene (5 bases). The V and J ends lost 5 bases and 0 bases respectively, with 10 bases between them. Germline lookup yields CDR1 SGHVS and CDR2 FNYEAQ. The CDR3 contains 14 residues. CDR3 coding DNA: TGTGCCAGCAGCCGGGGGACCTTGAACACTGAAGCTTTCTTT. Translation gives CASSRGTLNTEAFF.

This chain links TRBV25-1 with TRBJ2-1; no clear D gene. Germline V gives CDR1 MGHDK, CDR2 SYGVNS. Trimming shortened V by 5 bases and J by 5 bases, and 7 bases separated the two germline ends. The CDR3 consists of 12 residues. CDR3 region: CASSPQNNEQFF. CDR3 nucleotide sequence: TGTGCCAGCAGTCCCCAAAACAATGAGCAGTTCTTC.

This clone has just a few counts. This chain joins TRBV2 and TRBJ2-7, with TRBD2 as a possible D gene (6 bases). Germline V gene sequence: CDR1 SNHLY, CDR2 FYNNEI. CDR3 length equals 19 residues. Deletions cut 2 bases from V and 0 bases from J, with 23 bases between. CDR3: CASSENWAGTGRSSYEQYF. The CDR3 DNA follows: TGTGCCAGCAGTGAAAATTGGGCGGGAACGGGGCGTAGCTCCTACGAGCAGTACTTC.

This clone showed up just a few times. This CDR3 is also generated by other DNA sequences in the sample. The rearrangement links TRBV18 to TRBJ1-6; 7 bases are a match to TRBD1. CDR3 length equals 15 residues. Germline CDR1 reads KGHSH; CDR2 reads LQKENI. V dropped 3 bases and J dropped 5; count of bases not matched to a gene: 4. This CDR3 is CASSPTGVDNSPLHF. The CDR3 nucleotides read TGTGCCAGCTCACCTACAGGGGTAGATAATTCACCCCTCCACTTT. The entire variable domain, with the rest obtained from reference TRBV18 and TRBJ1-6, is as follows: NAGVMQNPRHLVRRRGQEARLRCSPMKGHSHVYWYRQLPEEGLKFMVYLQKENIIDESGMPKERFSAEFPKEGPSILRIQQVVRGDSAAYFCASSPTGVDNSPLHFGNGTRLTVT.

The chain combines TRBV7-9 with TRBJ1-1; D ambiguous. Per germline, CDR1 SEHNR and CDR2 FQNEAQ (reference sequence). The CDR3 covers 16 residues. V was pared by 3 bases and J by 3 bases, with 17 bases between. CDR3 in DNA: TGTGCCAGCAGCTTTTCCATCAGAGGAGAGGACACTGAAGCTTTCTTT. Its protein product is CASSFSIRGEDTEAFF.

This clone was observed a handful of times. The chain recombines TRBV27 with TRBJ2-5; the match to TRBD2 covers 10 bases. The CDR3 is made up of 18 amino acids. The germline CDR1 and CDR2 sequences are MNHEY and SMNVEV (reference sequence). The junction had 11 bases not matched to a gene; V was cut back by 0 bases and J by 4 bases. CDR3: CASSLSPGVAGGVETQYF. As DNA, the CDR3 is TGTGCCAGCAGTTTATCCCCTGGAGTAGCGGGGGGAGTAGAGACCCAGTACTTC.

This clone turned up a few times. The chain has TRBV19 and TRBJ2-7; 11 positions agree with TRBD2. Germline V gene sequence: CDR1 LNHDA, CDR2 SQIVND (reference sequence). This CDR3 has 16 amino acids. The V gene end was trimmed by 5 bases and the J gene end by 2 bases; junction bases not matched to a gene: 8. This chain's CDR3 is CASSVGGLAAAYEQYF. The DNA of the CDR3 is TGTGCCAGTAGTGTTGGGGGACTAGCGGCGGCCTACGAGCAGTACTTC.

V gene TRBV4-1 combines with J gene TRBJ2-3; no firm D call. The V gene's germline CDR1 is MGHRA and CDR2 YSYEKL. The CDR3 totals 12 residues. V gave up 4 bases and J gave up 6 bases, with 8 bases separating them. CDR3 sequence (DNA): TGCGCCAGCAGCCTCTCCGGGGATACGCAGTATTTT. It translates to CASSLSGDTQYF.

This clone was seen a handful of times. This sequence joins TRBV7-9 and TRBJ2-7, with 8 bases that match TRBD1. J was trimmed by 7 bases and V by 5 bases; bases with no gene match: 10. The CDR3 runs to 14 residues. Germline V lookup: CDR1 SEHNR, CDR2 FQNEAQ (reference sequence). Here the CDR3 reads CASSPWTGSEEQYF. The CDR3 DNA reads as TGTGCCAGCAGCCCTTGGACAGGGTCGGAGGAGCAGTACTTC.

V gene TRBV19 combines with J gene TRBJ2-3, with TRBD1 matching 7 bases. Germline values: CDR1 LNHDA, CDR2 SQIVND (reference sequence). CDR3 length: 15 residues. The trim removed 9 bases at V and 1 base at J, leaving 10 bases unmatched. In nucleotides, the CDR3 is TGTGCCAGCGAAATAACAGGGGCACGCACAGATACGCAGTATTTT. Residues: CASEITGARTDTQYF.

This chain connects TRBV6-5 to TRBJ1-2; possible D gene TRBD1, 5 bases. V was cut by 7 bases and J by 2 bases, with 8 bases left in between. In germline, CDR1 is MNHEY, CDR2 SVGAGI. CDR3 length equals 12 residues. DNA for the CDR3: TGTGCCAGCAAGAGGACAAACTATGGCTACACCTTC. It codes for CASKRTNYGYTF.

The chain couples TRBV7-9 to TRBJ2-1; TRBD2 aligns across 9 bases. The junction had 6 bases not matched to a gene; V was cut back by 5 bases and J by 4 bases. Per germline, CDR1 SEHNR and CDR2 FQNEAQ (reference sequence). The CDR3 contains 15 residues. CDR3 region: CASSPLAGIYNEQFF. CDR3 nucleotide sequence: TGTGCCAGCAGCCCTCTAGCGGGGATTTACAATGAGCAGTTCTTC. The full variable domain, its missing parts supplied by reference TRBV7-9 and TRBJ2-1, is DTGVSQNPRHKITKRGQNVTFRCDPISEHNRLYWYRQTLGQGPEFLTYFQNEAQLEKSRLLSDRFSAERPKGSFSTLEIQRTEQGDSAMYLCASSPLAGIYNEQFFGPGTRLTVL.

The gene calls are TRBV5-1 and TRBJ2-5, with 9 bases that match TRBD2. CDR3 length: 16 amino acids. Germline V gives CDR1 SGHRS, CDR2 YFSETQ. V was clipped by 0 bases and J by 5 bases; unmatched bases: 8. In DNA, the CDR3 is TGCGCCAGCAGCTTGGCCGGTCTAGCGGGGTGGGAGACCCAGTACTTC. Translating it yields CASSLAGLAGWETQYF. Based on the CDR3 plus reference TRBV5-1 and TRBJ2-5, the full variable domain is KAGVTQTPRYLIKTRGQQVTLSCSPISGHRSVSWYQQTPGQGLQFLFEYFSETQRNKGNFPGRFSGRQFSNSRSEMNVSTLELGDSALYLCASSLAGLAGWETQYFGPGTRLLVL.

The rearrangement uses TRBV29-1 and TRBJ1-2; the match to TRBD1 covers 7 bases. Germline V gives CDR1 SQVTM, CDR2 ANQGSEA. The length of the CDR3 is 13 residues. V trimming: 3 bases; J trimming: 0 bases; junction bases outside the gene matches: 1. This CDR3 is CSVEGTANYGYTF. In DNA, the CDR3 is TGCAGCGTTGAGGGGACAGCTAACTATGGCTACACCTTC.

This clone was detected only a few times. The genes are TRBV18 and TRBJ1-2; the D gene is possibly TRBD1 (6 bases). The germline gives CDR1 KGHSH, CDR2 LQKENI. The CDR3 is 20 residues long. V was pared by 0 bases and J by 7 bases, with 30 bases between. This chain's CDR3 is CASSPPFFLRTESALGGYTF. The CDR3 coding sequence is TGTGCCAGCTCACCACCGTTCTTCCTTAGGACAGAATCCGCACTGGGTGGCTACACCTTC.